This TCR beta chain came from a study of control samples from healthy donors and cancer patients. CDR1 and CDR2 from the germline V gene are LNHDA and SQIVND (reference sequence). The CDR3 is 14 amino acids. V was shortened by 4 bases and J by 0 bases, with 9 bases between the two germline ends. Profiled with immunoSEQ multiplex PCR; TCRdb holds only in-frame clones, not every one. The sample shows 170,000 or so clones, 85% to 95% of them seen only once. The genes are TRBV19 and TRBJ1-2; D unclear. Sequencing used blood. The receptor was derived from a woman aged 18-30 years in good health. The CDR3 is CASSTKTANYGYTF. CDR3 DNA sequence: TGTGCCAGTAGTACTAAGACGGCTAACTATGGCTACACCTTC.